This T cell receptor (beta chain) was captured in a study of a mutant IDH1 vaccine in newly diagnosed glioma. The overall study: Patients, over weeks 1, 3, 5, 7, 11, 15, 19 and 23, received a total of eight vaccinations. Vaccinations were initiated 4-6 weeks following radiotherapy alone, or were given together with temozolomide cycles. Treated patients, averaging approximately 40 years, were about 62% male and about 38% female. Most had both radiotherapy and temozolomide beforehand; others had only one.

TCRdb's table, derived via immunoSEQ multiplex PCR, lists solely in-frame clones and lacks some. The table records 110,000 or so clones, around 90% of them present only once. The sample's time point: week 11, during vaccination. With topical imiquimod, each dose of the vaccine consisted of 300 ug of mutant IDH1 20-mer peptide. Concerning this clone itself: What it recognizes is unknown.

The clonotype comes from a woman in her forties or fifties with glioma. The sequenced sample was PBMCs, obtained from a glioma patient whose treatment included an IDH1 peptide vaccine.

The chain's CDR3 is CASSPGLVILYEQFF. CDR3 DNA sequence: TGTGCCAGCAGCCCCGGACTAGTCATCCTGTATGAGCAGTTCTTC. The chain recombines TRBV11-2 with TRBJ2-1, with TRBD2 identical over 7 bases. CDR1 is SGHAT, CDR2 FQNNGV, per germline. The CDR3 runs 15 residues. V gave up 5 bases and J gave up 8 bases; unmatched junction bases: 12.